This TCR beta chain originates from a study of response to subunit inactivated influenza vaccine. This clonotype was counted a few times. In TCRdb, the RT-PCR reads were re-called with MiXCR into one record per CDR3 protein. The table includes about 170,000 distinct CDR3 sequences, approximately 12% detected once. The CDR3 is 13 amino acids. In germline, CDR1 is MNHEY, CDR2 SMNVEV (reference sequence). The ends were cut back, 5 bases at V and 4 bases at J, with 11 bases in the middle. Separately, the same data were catalogued under a study of T cells expressing NK-cell markers. This second study says: Template switching by 5'RACE with UMIs generated the TCR beta cDNA. The eight sequenced donors comprised seven who were HCMV-seropositive and one who was seronegative. Sorting of alpha-beta TCR T cells alone was achieved in several experiments with an anti-gamma-delta TCR antibody. It is unclear if expanded NKG2C-expressing clones target HCMV antigens.

This TCR was sampled from a man aged 50-59 years who received an inactivated influenza vaccine. Specimen: CD8+ T cells sorted from PBMCs, collected 11 to 12 days after vaccination. The rearrangement uses TRBV27 and TRBJ1-1; weak D call: TRBD1 (5 bases). CDR3 nucleotides: TGTGCCAGCAGTGGGGGGGTGGGCACTGAAGCTTTCTTT. Translation: CASSGGVGTEAFF.